One sample yielded the 5 T cell receptor beta chains listed below, sequenced in a study of regulatory T cells in long-lasting Graves disease. This sample's time point: persistent/refractory GD, antithyroid drugs over 5 years with positive TRAb. Isolated PBMC RNA provided the starting material for the TCR library. With iRepertoire HTBI primers and Arm-PCR of CDR3 regions, TCR beta libraries were built. Each CDR3 protein gets one entry after TCRdb re-called the multiplex PCR reads with MiXCR. The data hold around 450,000 distinct CDR3 sequences, with around a fifth observed a single time. The material was peripheral blood mononuclear cells (PBMCs), obtained when the disease was refractory, from a patient treated with antithyroid drugs. These receptors were collected from a female donor with Graves disease.

This clonotype was recorded a few times. The CDR3 region is CASSQGAGVFYEQYF. Written as DNA, the CDR3 is TGTGCCAGCAGCCAAGGGGCGGGAGTGTTCTACGAGCAGTACTTC. The chain is built from TRBV3-1 and TRBJ2-7, with 7 bases identical to TRBD2. V dropped 1 base and J dropped 3; count of bases not matched to a gene: 6. The CDR3 loop spans 15 amino acids. The germline CDR1 and CDR2 sequences are LGHDT and YNNKEL (reference sequence).

This clonotype was recorded a few times. The chain has TRBV12-3 or TRBV12-4 and TRBJ2-1, with D possibly being TRBD1 (6 bases). Trimming took 9 bases from V and 2 from J, leaving 8 bases between them. The CDR3 has 12 amino acids. The CDR3, as DNA: TGTGCCAGGGACAGAGCCTACAATGAGCAGTTCTTC. It is translated as CARDRAYNEQFF.

As to this clonotype: The junction shows a germline mismatch at one end, possibly a read error. This chain joins TRBV27 and TRBJ1-5; maybe TRBD1 (6 bases). Germline V gene data show CDR1 as MNHEY and CDR2 as SMNVEV (reference sequence). The CDR3 length is 14 residues. CDR3 bases: TGTGCCAGCAGACCAGGGGTTAGCAATCAGCTCCAGCATTTT. It yields the protein CASRPGVSNQLQHF.

This clonotype showed up just a few times. The chain joins TRBV7-2 to TRBJ2-7; D is ambiguous. The CDR3 is 14 residues long. CDR1 is SGHTA, CDR2 FQGNSA, per germline. Trimming stripped 1 base from V and 2 bases from J, with 9 bases between. The CDR3 bases are TGTGCCAGCAGCTTAGGAAGGCAGACCTACGAGCAGTACTTC. Its translation is CASSLGRQTYEQYF.

This clonotype came up a few times. This chain joins TRBV6-1 and TRBJ2-5, with a tentative D call TRBD2 (7 bases). CDR1 and CDR2 from the germline V gene are MNHNS and SASEGT. This CDR3 is built from 12 residues. The V end was cut by 8 bases, the J end by 6 bases, with 13 bases between. The CDR3 DNA follows: TGTGCCAGCCACGGGGGGCGAAAGACCCAGTACTTC. Translating it yields CASHGGRKTQYF.